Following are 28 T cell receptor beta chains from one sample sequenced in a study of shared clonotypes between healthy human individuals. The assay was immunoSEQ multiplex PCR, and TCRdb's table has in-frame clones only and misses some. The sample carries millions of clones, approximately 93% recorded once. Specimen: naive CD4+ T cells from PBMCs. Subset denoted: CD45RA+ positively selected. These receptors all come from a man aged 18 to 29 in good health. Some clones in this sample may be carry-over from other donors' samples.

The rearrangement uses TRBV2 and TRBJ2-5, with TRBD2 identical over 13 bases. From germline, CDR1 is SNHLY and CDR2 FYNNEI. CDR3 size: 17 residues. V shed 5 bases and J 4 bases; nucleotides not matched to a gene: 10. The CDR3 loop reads CASSPGLAGAGVETQYF. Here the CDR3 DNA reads TGTGCCAGCAGTCCAGGACTAGCGGGAGCCGGGGTAGAGACCCAGTACTTC.

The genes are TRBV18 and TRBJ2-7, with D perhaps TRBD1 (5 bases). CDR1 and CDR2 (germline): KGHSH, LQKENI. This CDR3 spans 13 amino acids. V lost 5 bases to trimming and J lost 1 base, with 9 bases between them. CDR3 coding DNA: TGTGCCAGCTCAGATCAGGGATCCTACGAGCAGTACTTC. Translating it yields CASSDQGSYEQYF.

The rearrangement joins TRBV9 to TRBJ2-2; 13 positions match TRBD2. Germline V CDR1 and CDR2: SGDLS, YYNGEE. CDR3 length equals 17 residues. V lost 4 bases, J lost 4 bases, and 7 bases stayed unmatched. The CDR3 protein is CASSPRTSGSSTGELFF. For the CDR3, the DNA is TGTGCCAGCAGCCCACGGACTAGCGGGAGTAGCACCGGGGAGCTGTTTTTT.

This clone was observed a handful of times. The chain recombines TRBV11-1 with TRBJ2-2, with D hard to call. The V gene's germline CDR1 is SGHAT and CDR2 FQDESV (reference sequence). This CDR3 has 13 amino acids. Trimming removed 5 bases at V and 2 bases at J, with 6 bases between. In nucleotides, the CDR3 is TGTGCCAGCAGCCCCCGTAACACCGGGGAGCTGTTTTTT. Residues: CASSPRNTGELFF. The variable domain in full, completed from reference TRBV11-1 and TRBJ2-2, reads EAEVAQSPRYKITEKSQAVAFWCDPISGHATLYWYRQILGQGPELLVQFQDESVVDDSQLPKDRFSAERLKGVDSTLKIQPAELGDSAMYLCASSPRNTGELFFGEGSRLTVL.

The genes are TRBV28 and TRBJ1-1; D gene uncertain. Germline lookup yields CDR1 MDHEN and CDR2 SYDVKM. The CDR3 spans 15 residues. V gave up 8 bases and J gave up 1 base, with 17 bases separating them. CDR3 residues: CASPDPRSGNTEAFF. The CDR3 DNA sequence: TGTGCCAGCCCAGACCCAAGGTCGGGGAACACTGAAGCTTTCTTT.

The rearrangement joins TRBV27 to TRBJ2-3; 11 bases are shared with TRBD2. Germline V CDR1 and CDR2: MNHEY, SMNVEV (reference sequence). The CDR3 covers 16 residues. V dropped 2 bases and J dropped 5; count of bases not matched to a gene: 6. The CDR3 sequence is CASSLLAGGRRDTQYF. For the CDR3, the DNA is TGTGCCAGCAGTTTACTAGCGGGAGGTCGTAGAGATACGCAGTATTTT.

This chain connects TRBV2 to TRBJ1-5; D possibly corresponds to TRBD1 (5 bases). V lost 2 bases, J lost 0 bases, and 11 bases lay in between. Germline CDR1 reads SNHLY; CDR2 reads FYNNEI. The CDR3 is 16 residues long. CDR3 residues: CASSEIRQNSNQPQHF. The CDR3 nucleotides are TGTGCCAGCAGTGAAATTCGACAGAATAGCAATCAGCCCCAGCATTTT.

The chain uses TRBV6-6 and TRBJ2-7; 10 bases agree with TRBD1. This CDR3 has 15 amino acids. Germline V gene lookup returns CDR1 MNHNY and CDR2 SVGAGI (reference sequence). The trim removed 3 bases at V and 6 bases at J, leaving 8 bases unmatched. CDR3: CASSYEGQGRSEQYF. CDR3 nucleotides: TGTGCCAGCAGTTATGAGGGACAGGGGAGAAGCGAGCAGTACTTC.

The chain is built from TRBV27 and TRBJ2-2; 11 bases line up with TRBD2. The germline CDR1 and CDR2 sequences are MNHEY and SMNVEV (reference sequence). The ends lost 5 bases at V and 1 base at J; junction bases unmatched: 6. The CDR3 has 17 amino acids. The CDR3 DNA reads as TGTGCCAGCAGTCATGGGACTAGCGGAGGGAACACCGGGGAGCTGTTTTTT. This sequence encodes CASSHGTSGGNTGELFF.

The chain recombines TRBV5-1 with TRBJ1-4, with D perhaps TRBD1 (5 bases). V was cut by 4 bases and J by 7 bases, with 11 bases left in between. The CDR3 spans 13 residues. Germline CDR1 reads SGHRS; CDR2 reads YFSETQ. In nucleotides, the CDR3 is TGCGCCAGCAGCAGGGACGGGCGTGAAAAACTGTTTTTT. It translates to CASSRDGREKLFF.

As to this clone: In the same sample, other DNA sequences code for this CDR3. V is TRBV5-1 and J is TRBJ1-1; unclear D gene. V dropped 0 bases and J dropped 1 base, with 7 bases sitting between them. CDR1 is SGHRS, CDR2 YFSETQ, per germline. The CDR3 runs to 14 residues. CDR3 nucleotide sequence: TGCGCCAGCAGCTTGGCGGCGTCGAACACTGAAGCTTTCTTT. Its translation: CASSLAASNTEAFF.

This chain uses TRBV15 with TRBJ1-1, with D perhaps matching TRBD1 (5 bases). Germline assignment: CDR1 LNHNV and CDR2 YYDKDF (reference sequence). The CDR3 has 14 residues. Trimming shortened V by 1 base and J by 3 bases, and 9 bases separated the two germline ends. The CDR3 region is CATSRGGRDTEAFF. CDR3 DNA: TGTGCCACCAGCAGAGGGGGGAGGGACACTGAAGCTTTCTTT.

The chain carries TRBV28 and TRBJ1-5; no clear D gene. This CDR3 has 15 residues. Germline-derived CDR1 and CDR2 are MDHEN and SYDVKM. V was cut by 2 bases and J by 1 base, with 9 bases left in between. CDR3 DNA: TGTGCCAGCAGTTTAACGGTGGGGAGCAATCAGCCCCAGCATTTT. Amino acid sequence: CASSLTVGSNQPQHF.

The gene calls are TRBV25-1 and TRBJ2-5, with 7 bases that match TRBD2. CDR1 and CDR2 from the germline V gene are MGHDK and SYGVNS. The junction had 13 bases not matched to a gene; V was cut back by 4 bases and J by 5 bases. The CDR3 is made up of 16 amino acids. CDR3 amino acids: CASSGPNQGSGETQYF. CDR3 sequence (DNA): TGTGCCAGCAGTGGGCCCAATCAGGGTAGCGGGGAGACCCAGTACTTC.

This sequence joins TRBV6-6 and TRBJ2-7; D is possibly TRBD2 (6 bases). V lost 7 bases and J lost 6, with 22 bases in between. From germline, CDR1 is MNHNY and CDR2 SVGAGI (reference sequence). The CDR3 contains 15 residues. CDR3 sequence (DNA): TGTGCCAGCACTCCAAGTGGGGCGGGGAACGGCGAGCAGTACTTC. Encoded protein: CASTPSGAGNGEQYF.

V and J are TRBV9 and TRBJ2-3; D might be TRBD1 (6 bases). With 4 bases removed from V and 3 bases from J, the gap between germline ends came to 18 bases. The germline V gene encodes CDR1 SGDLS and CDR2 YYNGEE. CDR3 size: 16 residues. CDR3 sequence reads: CASSPSPGGGTDTQYF. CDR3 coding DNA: TGTGCCAGCAGCCCGAGTCCTGGGGGCGGGACAGATACGCAGTATTTT.

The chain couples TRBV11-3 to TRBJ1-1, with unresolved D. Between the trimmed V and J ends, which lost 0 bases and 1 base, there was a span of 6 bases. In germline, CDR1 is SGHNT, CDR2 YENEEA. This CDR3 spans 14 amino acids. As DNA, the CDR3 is TGTGCCAGCAGCTTAGATGCTGGGAACACTGAAGCTTTCTTT. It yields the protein CASSLDAGNTEAFF.

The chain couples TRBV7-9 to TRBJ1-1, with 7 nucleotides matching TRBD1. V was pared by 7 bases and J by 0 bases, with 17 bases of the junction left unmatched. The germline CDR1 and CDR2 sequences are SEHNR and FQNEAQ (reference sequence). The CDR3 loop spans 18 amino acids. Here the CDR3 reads CASTIRGTALRLNTEAFF. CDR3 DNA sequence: TGTGCCAGCACCATAAGGGGGACAGCTCTGAGGCTGAACACTGAAGCTTTCTTT.

As DNA, the CDR3 is TGTGCCAGCAGTCCCCCGGGGCTAGGGGCCGGGGAGCTGTTTTTT. Its protein is CASSPPGLGAGELFF. The chain joins TRBV25-1 to TRBJ2-2; the D gene could be TRBD1 or TRBD2 (5 bases each). The CDR3 is 15 amino acids. V was clipped by 5 bases and J by 6 bases, with 16 bases between them. Looked up from germline, CDR1 is MGHDK and CDR2 is SYGVNS.

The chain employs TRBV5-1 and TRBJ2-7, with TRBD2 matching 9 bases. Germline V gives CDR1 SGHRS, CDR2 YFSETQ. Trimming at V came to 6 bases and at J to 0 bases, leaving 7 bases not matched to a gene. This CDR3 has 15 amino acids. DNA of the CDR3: TGCGCCAGCACATGGAGCGGGGGGATCTCCTACGAGCAGTACTTC. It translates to CASTWSGGISYEQYF.

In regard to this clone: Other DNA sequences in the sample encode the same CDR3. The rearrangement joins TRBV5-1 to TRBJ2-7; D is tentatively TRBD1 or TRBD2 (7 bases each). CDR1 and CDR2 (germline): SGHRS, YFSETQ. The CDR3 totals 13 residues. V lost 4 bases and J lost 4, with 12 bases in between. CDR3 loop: CASSQGGLYEQYF. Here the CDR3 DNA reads TGCGCCAGCAGCCAGGGGGGGCTTTACGAGCAGTACTTC.

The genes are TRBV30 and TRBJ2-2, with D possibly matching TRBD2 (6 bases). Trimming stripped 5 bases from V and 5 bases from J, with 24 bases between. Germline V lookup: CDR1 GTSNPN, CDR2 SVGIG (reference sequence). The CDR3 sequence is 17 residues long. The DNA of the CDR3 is TGTGCCTGGTCGAACCGGCGGGGTGGGCAGTTAACCGGGGAGCTGTTTTTT. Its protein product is CAWSNRRGGQLTGELFF.

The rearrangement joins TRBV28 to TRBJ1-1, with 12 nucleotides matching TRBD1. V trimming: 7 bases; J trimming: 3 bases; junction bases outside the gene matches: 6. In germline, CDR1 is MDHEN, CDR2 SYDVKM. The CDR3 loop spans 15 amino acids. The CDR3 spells CASTGGDRGHTEAFF. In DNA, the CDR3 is TGTGCCAGCACCGGCGGGGACAGGGGGCACACTGAAGCTTTCTTT. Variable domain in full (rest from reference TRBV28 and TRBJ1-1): DVKVTQSSRYLVKRTGEKVFLECVQDMDHENMFWYRQDPGLGLRLIYFSYDVKMKEKGDIPEGYSVSREKKERFSLILESASTNQTSMYLCASTGGDRGHTEAFFGQGTRLTVV.

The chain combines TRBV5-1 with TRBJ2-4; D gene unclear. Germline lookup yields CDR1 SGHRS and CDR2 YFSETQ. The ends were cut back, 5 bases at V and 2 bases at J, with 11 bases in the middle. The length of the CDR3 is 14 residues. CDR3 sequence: CASREVGSKNIQYF. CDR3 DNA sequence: TGCGCCAGCAGGGAAGTTGGTTCCAAAAACATTCAGTACTTC.

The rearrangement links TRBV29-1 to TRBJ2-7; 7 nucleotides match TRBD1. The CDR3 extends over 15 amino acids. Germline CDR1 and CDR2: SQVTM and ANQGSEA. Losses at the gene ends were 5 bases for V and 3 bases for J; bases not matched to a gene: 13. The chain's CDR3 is CSVRQGLDLLYEQYF. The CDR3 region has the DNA TGCAGCGTTCGACAGGGATTGGACCTACTCTACGAGCAGTACTTC.

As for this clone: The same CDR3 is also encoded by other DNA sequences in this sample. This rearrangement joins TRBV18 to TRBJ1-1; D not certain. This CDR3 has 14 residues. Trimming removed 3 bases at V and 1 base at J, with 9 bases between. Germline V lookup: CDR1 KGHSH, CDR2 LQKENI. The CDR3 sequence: CASSPPSENTEAFF. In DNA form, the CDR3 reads TGTGCCAGCTCACCCCCCTCGGAGAACACTGAAGCTTTCTTT.

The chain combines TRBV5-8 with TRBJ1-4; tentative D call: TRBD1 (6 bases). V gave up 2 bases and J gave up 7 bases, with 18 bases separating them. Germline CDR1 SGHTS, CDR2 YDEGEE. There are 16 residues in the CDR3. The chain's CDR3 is CASSLRGGASGEKLFF. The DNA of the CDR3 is TGTGCCAGCAGCTTACGAGGGGGGGCGTCGGGTGAAAAACTGTTTTTT.

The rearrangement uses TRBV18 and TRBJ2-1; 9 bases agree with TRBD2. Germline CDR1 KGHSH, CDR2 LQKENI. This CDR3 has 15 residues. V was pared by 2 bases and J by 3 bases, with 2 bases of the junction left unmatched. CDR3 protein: CASSPIAGDYNEQFF. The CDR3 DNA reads TGTGCCAGCTCACCAATAGCGGGAGACTACAATGAGCAGTTCTTC.